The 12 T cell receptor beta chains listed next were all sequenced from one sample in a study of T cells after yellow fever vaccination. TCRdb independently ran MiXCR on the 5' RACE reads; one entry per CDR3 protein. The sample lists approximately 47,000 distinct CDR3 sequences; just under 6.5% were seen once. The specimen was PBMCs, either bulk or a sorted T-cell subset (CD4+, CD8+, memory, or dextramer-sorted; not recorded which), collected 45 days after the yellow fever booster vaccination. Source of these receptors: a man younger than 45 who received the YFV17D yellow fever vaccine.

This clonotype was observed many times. CDR3 sequence: CASSSLPTSGFSGELFF. The CDR3 DNA sequence: TGTGCCAGCAGCTCCTTACCAACTAGCGGTTTCTCCGGGGAGCTGTTTTTT. This chain uses TRBV7-3 with TRBJ2-2, with 8 bases lining up with TRBD2. The CDR3 is made up of 17 amino acids. Germline V gene lookup returns CDR1 SGHTA and CDR2 FQGTGA. V lost 4 bases to trimming and J lost 6 bases; unmatched junction nucleotides: 13.

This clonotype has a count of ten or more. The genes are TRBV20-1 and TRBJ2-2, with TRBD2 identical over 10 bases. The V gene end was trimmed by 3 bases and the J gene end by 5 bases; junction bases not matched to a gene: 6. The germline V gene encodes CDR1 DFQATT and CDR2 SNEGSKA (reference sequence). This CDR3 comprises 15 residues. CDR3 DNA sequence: TGCAGTGCTAGCCGTCCGGGACTAGCGACCGGGGAGCTGTTTTTT. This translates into CSASRPGLATGELFF.

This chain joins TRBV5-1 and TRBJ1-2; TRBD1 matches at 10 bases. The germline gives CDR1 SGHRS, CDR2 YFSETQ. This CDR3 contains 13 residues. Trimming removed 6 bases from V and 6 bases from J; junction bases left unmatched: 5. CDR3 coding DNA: TGCGCCAGCAATATCGGGACAGGGGATGGCTACACCTTC. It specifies CASNIGTGDGYTF.

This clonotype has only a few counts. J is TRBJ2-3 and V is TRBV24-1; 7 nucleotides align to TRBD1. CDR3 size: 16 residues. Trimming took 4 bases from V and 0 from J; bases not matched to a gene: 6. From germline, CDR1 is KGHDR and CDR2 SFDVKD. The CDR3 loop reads CATSDQTGFSTDTQYF. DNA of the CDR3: TGTGCCACCAGTGACCAGACAGGGTTCAGCACAGATACGCAGTATTTT.

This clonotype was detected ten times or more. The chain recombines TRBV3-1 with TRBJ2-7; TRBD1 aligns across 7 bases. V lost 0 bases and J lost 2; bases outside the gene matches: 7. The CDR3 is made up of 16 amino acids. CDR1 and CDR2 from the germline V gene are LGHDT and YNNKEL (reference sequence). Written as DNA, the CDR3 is TGTGCCAGCAGCCAAGAAAGGTGGCAGGGGGCCTACGAGCAGTACTTC. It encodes CASSQERWQGAYEQYF.

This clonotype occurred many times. The CDR3 protein is CASSPTGVEQFF. CDR3 nucleotides: TGCGCCAGCAGCCCTACAGGGGTGGAGCAGTTCTTC. The chain couples TRBV5-1 to TRBJ2-1; TRBD1 aligns across 7 bases. This CDR3 has 12 amino acids. Germline CDR1 SGHRS, CDR2 YFSETQ. Losses at the gene ends were 4 bases for V and 10 bases for J; bases not matched to a gene: 5.

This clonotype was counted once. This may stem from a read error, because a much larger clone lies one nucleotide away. The CDR3: CVSSQVGGTQYF. DNA of the CDR3: TGTGTCAGCAGCCAAGTAGGCGGGACCCAGTACTTC. The rearrangement links TRBV3-1 to TRBJ2-5; no clear D. CDR3 length: 12 residues. CDR1 and CDR2 from the germline V gene are LGHDT and YNNKEL (reference sequence).

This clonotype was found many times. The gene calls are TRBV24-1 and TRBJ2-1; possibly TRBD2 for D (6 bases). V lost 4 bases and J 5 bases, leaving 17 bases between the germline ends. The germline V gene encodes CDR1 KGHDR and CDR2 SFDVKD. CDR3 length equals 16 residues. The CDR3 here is CATSETAGTVNNEQFF. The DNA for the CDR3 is TGTGCCACCAGTGAGACAGCCGGGACTGTCAACAATGAGCAGTTCTTC.

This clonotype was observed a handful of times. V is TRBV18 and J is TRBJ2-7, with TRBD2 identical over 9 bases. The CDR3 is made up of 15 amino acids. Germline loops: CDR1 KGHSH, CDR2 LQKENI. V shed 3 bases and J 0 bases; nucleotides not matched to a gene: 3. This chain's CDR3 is CASSPASGASYEQYF. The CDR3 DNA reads TGTGCCAGCTCACCGGCTAGCGGGGCCTCCTACGAGCAGTACTTC.

CDR3 bases: TGTGCCAGCAGCTTAAAAGAGGGGGGATACAATGAGCAGTTCTTC. This sequence encodes CASSLKEGGYNEQFF. The J gene is TRBJ2-1, the V gene TRBV7-8, with D perhaps being TRBD1 or TRBD2 (6 bases each). Trimming took off 2 bases at V and 4 bases at J, with 12 bases between the two ends. The CDR3 covers 15 residues. Looked up from germline, CDR1 is SGHVS and CDR2 is FQNEAQ.

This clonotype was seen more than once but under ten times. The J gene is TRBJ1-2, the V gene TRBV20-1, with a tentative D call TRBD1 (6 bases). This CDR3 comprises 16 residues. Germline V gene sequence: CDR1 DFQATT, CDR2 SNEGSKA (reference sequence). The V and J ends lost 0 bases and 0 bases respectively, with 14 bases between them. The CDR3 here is CSARDWTALANYGYTF. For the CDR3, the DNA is TGCAGTGCTAGAGATTGGACAGCCTTAGCTAACTATGGCTACACCTTC.

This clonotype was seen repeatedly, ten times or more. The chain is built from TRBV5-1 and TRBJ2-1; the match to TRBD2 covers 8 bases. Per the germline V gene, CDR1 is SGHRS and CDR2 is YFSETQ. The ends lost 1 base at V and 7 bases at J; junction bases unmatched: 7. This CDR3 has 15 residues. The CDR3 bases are TGCGCCAGCAGCTTGTCCCCGGGAGGGCCGAATGAGCAGTTCTTC. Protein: CASSLSPGGPNEQFF.